These 18 T cell receptor beta chains originate from one sample sequenced in a study of OX40 agonist ivuxolimab in advanced cancers. Data came from immunoSEQ multiplex PCR; TCRdb stores just in-frame clones and leaves some out. The sample has tens of thousands of clones, around 82% seen once. The specimen comprised CD4+ or CD8+ T cells sorted from blood, sampled in a trial of the OX40 agonist ivuxolimab. The receptors originated from an adult with an advanced solid tumor such as melanoma, head and neck, liver or kidney cancer.

The genes are TRBV5-6 and TRBJ2-1; 14 nucleotides line up with TRBD2. CDR1 and CDR2 from the germline V gene are SGHDT and YYEEEE. The CDR3 covers 18 residues. V shed 3 bases and J 0 bases; nucleotides not matched to a gene: 5. The chain's CDR3 is CASSSGLAGDNSYNEQFF. The CDR3 nucleotides read TGTGCCAGCAGCTCGGGACTAGCGGGGGACAACTCCTACAATGAGCAGTTCTTC.

This clone was found a few times. CDR3 sequence: CAISQTGEDSPLHF. The CDR3 nucleotides read TGTGCCATCAGTCAGACAGGGGAAGATTCACCCCTCCACTTT. The chain has TRBV10-3 and TRBJ1-6, with TRBD1 matching over 8 bases. CDR3 length equals 14 residues. Germline values: CDR1 ENHRY, CDR2 SYGVKD. Trimming took 5 bases from V and 8 from J; bases not matched to a gene: 5.

V gene TRBV4-1 combines with J gene TRBJ2-1; D is perhaps TRBD2 (5 bases). V gave up 2 bases and J gave up 0 bases, with 14 bases separating them. Germline V CDR1 and CDR2: MGHRA, YSYEKL. The CDR3 is made up of 17 amino acids. The CDR3 DNA reads as TGCGCCAGCAGCCAAAAGGTGCCTGGGAGCTCCTACAATGAGCAGTTCTTC. This translates into CASSQKVPGSSYNEQFF.

This clone showed up just a few times. J is TRBJ2-7 and V is TRBV2; tentative D call: TRBD1 (5 bases). The germline V and J ends were trimmed by 8 bases and 5 bases, with 10 bases remaining between them. The CDR3 has 11 amino acids. Looked up from germline, CDR1 is SNHLY and CDR2 is FYNNEI. CDR3 nucleotide sequence: TGTGCCAGCCAGGGTTTCGACGAGCAGTACTTC. The encoded protein is CASQGFDEQYF.

The rearrangement uses TRBV7-9 and TRBJ2-1; 8 nucleotides match TRBD2. This CDR3 is 15 amino acids long. Germline V gives CDR1 SEHNR, CDR2 FQNEAQ (reference sequence). After removal of 4 bases from V and 5 bases from J, the junction contained 7 bases not matched to a gene. The CDR3 DNA is TGTGCCAGCAGCTCGGGACGGGGGGGTCACAATGAGCAGTTCTTC. Translated, it gives CASSSGRGGHNEQFF.

V usage is TRBV5-4 and J usage is TRBJ2-7, with D perhaps given as TRBD1 or TRBD2 (7 bases each). Germline V CDR1 and CDR2: SGHNT, YYREEE (reference sequence). The CDR3 totals 14 residues. V gave up 2 bases and J gave up 5 bases, with 14 bases separating them. This CDR3 is CASSFQGGRNEQYF. The DNA of the CDR3 is TGTGCCAGCAGCTTTCAGGGGGGGAGGAACGAGCAGTACTTC.

As concerns this clone: Germline and junction disagree at one end, which may indicate a read error. Other DNA sequences in this sample translate to the same CDR3. The chain uses TRBV7-9 and TRBJ2-1; 8 bases fit TRBD1. The CDR3 covers 15 residues. Germline V lookup: CDR1 SEHNR, CDR2 FQNEAQ (reference sequence). CDR3 in amino acids: CASSLTTGAYNEQFF. CDR3 in DNA: TGCGCCAGCAGCTTGACGACAGGGGCCTACAATGAGCAGTTCTTC.

This clone was counted between two and nine times. The gene calls are TRBV30 and TRBJ1-1, with 7 bases aligning to TRBD1. Germline lookup yields CDR1 GTSNPN and CDR2 SVGIG (reference sequence). This CDR3 is 12 amino acids long. Trimming at V came to 7 bases and at J to 6 bases, leaving 8 bases not matched to a gene. The CDR3 bases are TGTGCCTCGAAACAGGGGTCGGCTGAAGCTTTCTTT. Translated, it gives CASKQGSAEAFF.

The V gene is TRBV5-1, the J gene TRBJ2-7; 8 positions agree with TRBD1. The ends lost 4 bases at V and 2 bases at J; junction bases unmatched: 5. The CDR3 runs 14 residues. Germline lookup yields CDR1 SGHRS and CDR2 YFSETQ. The CDR3 DNA follows: TGCGCCAGCAGCCACCGGGACAGGCCCTACGAGCAGTACTTC. Amino acids: CASSHRDRPYEQYF.

The chain has TRBV6-5 and TRBJ2-5, with 7 bases matching TRBD1. The CDR3 length is 13 residues. V was clipped by 2 bases and J by 6 bases; unmatched bases: 3. Germline values: CDR1 MNHEY, CDR2 SVGAGI. The DNA of the CDR3 is TGTGCCAGCAGTTACGGCAGGGGGAAGACCCAGTACTTC. Protein: CASSYGRGKTQYF.

The chain combines TRBV10-1 with TRBJ2-5; D might be TRBD2 (6 bases). Trimming took off 0 bases at V and 1 base at J, with 9 bases between the two ends. The CDR3 runs 15 residues. The germline gives CDR1 WNHNN, CDR2 SYGVQD (reference sequence). CDR3: CASSESGGIQETQYF. DNA of the CDR3: TGCGCCAGCAGTGAGTCGGGGGGTATCCAAGAGACCCAGTACTTC.

The chain carries TRBV7-9 and TRBJ2-2, with D perhaps TRBD1 or TRBD2 (5 bases each). The CDR3 sequence is 15 residues long. The V gene's germline CDR1 is SEHNR and CDR2 FQNEAQ (reference sequence). The V end lost 5 bases, the J end lost 7 bases, and 17 bases lay between the germline ends. CDR3 sequence: CASSRGAGAIGELFF. Written as DNA, the CDR3 is TGTGCCAGCAGCCGGGGCGCTGGGGCAATCGGGGAGCTGTTTTTT.

This clone was detected only once. V gene TRBV4-1 combines with J gene TRBJ2-1; TRBD2 might be the D (6 bases). Germline CDR1 MGHRA, CDR2 YSYEKL. The V and J ends lost 0 bases and 7 bases respectively, with 16 bases between them. This CDR3 is 16 amino acids long. CDR3 coding DNA: TGCGCCAGCAGCCAAGACCAGGCCAACGGAGGGAATGAGCAGTTCTTC. Protein product: CASSQDQANGGNEQFF.

This clone occurred once. The chain couples TRBV11-2 to TRBJ2-7, with unresolved D. Per germline, CDR1 SGHAT and CDR2 FQNNGV. The CDR3 runs 12 residues. Trimming took 3 bases from V and 7 from J, leaving 10 bases between them. CDR3 coding DNA: TGTGCCAGCAGCTTTTTTGGGGTAGAGCAGTACTTC. Translation gives CASSFFGVEQYF. The variable domain in full, completed from reference TRBV11-2 and TRBJ2-7, reads EAGVAQSPRYKIIEKRQSVAFWCNPISGHATLYWYQQILGQGPKLLIQFQNNGVVDDSQLPKDRFSAERLKGVDSTLKIQPAKLEDSAVYLCASSFFGVEQYFGPGTRLTVT.

The rearrangement joins TRBV7-8 to TRBJ2-2, with 7 bases aligning to TRBD2. From germline, CDR1 is SGHVS and CDR2 FQNEAQ. J lost 3 bases, V lost 4 bases, and 14 bases had no gene match. CDR3 size: 18 residues. Here the CDR3 reads CASSSPRRRERDTGELFF. The CDR3 nucleotides read TGTGCCAGCAGCTCCCCCAGACGGCGGGAGCGGGACACCGGGGAGCTGTTTTTT.

This sequence joins TRBV4-1 and TRBJ2-7, with 7 bases identical to TRBD1. In germline, CDR1 is MGHRA, CDR2 YSYEKL. CDR3 length: 15 residues. J was trimmed by 2 bases and V by 1 base; bases with no gene match: 5. The CDR3 DNA reads as TGCGCCAGCAGCCAAGCTGCCGGGACAGCCTACGAGCAGTACTTC. Translation: CASSQAAGTAYEQYF.

The rearrangement joins TRBV7-2 to TRBJ2-1, with unresolved D. This CDR3 has 17 residues. V dropped 1 base and J dropped 4 bases, with 17 bases sitting between them. Germline V gene sequence: CDR1 SGHTA, CDR2 FQGNSA. The CDR3, as DNA: TGTGCCAGCAGCTTAGATCGTGGATTGAAGCCATACAATGAGCAGTTCTTC. Amino acids: CASSLDRGLKPYNEQFF.

J is TRBJ2-7 and V is TRBV6-6; D ambiguous. CDR1 and CDR2 from the germline V gene are MNHNY and SVGAGI (reference sequence). CDR3 length: 14 amino acids. V lost 0 bases and J 2 bases, leaving 8 bases between the germline ends. The CDR3 DNA reads as TGTGCCAGCAGTTACTCGGCATCAACCTACGAGCAGTACTTC. Translating it yields CASSYSASTYEQYF.